This TCR beta chain appears in the sequencing data of a study of molecular identifiers for immune sequencing clone quantification. The CDR3 consists of 13 residues. V lost 3 bases and J 0 bases, leaving 6 bases between the germline ends. Germline values: CDR1 DFQATT, CDR2 SNEGSKA (reference sequence). This clonotype was observed many times. TCRdb independently ran MiXCR on the PCR reads; one entry per CDR3 protein. The sample consists of approximately 35,000 distinct CDR3 sequences, approximately 19% of them appearing once. This receptor was taken from a human donor in good health. Some libraries in this study had Jurkat cell RNA spiked in. The J gene is TRBJ2-4, the V gene TRBV20-1; D tentatively reads TRBD1 or TRBD2 (5 bases each). Material: naive CD8+ T cells from blood, with Jurkat cell RNA spiked in. Subset reported: FACS-sorted CD8+CD4-CCR7+CD45RA+ naive T cells. CDR3 sequence reads: CSASGTAKNIQYF. For the CDR3, the DNA is TGCAGTGCTAGCGGGACAGCCAAAAACATTCAGTACTTC.